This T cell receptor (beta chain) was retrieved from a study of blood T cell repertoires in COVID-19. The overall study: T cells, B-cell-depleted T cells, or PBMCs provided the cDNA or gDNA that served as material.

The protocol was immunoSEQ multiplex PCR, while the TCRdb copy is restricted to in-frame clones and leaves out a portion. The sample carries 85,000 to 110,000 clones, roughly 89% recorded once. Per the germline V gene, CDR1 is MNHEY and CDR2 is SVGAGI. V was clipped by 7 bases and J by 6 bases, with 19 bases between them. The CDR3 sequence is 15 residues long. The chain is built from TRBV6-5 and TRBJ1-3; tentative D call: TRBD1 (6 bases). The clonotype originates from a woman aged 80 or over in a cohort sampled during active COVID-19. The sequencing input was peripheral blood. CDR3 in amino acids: CASTRAQGRENTIYF. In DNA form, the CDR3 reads TGTGCCAGCACACGGGCCCAGGGGAGGGAAAACACCATATATTTT.